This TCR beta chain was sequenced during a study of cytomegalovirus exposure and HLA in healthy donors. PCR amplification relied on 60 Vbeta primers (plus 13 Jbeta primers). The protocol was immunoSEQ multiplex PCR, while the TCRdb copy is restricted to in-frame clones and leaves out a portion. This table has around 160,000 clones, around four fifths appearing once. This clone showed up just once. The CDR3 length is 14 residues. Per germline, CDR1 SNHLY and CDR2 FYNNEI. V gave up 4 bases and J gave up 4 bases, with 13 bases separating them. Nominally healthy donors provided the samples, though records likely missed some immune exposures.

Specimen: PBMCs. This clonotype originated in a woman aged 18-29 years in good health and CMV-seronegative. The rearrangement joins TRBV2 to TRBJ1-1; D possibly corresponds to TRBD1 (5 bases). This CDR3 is CASSVVRAGTEAFF. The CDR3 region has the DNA TGTGCCAGCAGTGTGGTCAGGGCCGGCACTGAAGCTTTCTTT.